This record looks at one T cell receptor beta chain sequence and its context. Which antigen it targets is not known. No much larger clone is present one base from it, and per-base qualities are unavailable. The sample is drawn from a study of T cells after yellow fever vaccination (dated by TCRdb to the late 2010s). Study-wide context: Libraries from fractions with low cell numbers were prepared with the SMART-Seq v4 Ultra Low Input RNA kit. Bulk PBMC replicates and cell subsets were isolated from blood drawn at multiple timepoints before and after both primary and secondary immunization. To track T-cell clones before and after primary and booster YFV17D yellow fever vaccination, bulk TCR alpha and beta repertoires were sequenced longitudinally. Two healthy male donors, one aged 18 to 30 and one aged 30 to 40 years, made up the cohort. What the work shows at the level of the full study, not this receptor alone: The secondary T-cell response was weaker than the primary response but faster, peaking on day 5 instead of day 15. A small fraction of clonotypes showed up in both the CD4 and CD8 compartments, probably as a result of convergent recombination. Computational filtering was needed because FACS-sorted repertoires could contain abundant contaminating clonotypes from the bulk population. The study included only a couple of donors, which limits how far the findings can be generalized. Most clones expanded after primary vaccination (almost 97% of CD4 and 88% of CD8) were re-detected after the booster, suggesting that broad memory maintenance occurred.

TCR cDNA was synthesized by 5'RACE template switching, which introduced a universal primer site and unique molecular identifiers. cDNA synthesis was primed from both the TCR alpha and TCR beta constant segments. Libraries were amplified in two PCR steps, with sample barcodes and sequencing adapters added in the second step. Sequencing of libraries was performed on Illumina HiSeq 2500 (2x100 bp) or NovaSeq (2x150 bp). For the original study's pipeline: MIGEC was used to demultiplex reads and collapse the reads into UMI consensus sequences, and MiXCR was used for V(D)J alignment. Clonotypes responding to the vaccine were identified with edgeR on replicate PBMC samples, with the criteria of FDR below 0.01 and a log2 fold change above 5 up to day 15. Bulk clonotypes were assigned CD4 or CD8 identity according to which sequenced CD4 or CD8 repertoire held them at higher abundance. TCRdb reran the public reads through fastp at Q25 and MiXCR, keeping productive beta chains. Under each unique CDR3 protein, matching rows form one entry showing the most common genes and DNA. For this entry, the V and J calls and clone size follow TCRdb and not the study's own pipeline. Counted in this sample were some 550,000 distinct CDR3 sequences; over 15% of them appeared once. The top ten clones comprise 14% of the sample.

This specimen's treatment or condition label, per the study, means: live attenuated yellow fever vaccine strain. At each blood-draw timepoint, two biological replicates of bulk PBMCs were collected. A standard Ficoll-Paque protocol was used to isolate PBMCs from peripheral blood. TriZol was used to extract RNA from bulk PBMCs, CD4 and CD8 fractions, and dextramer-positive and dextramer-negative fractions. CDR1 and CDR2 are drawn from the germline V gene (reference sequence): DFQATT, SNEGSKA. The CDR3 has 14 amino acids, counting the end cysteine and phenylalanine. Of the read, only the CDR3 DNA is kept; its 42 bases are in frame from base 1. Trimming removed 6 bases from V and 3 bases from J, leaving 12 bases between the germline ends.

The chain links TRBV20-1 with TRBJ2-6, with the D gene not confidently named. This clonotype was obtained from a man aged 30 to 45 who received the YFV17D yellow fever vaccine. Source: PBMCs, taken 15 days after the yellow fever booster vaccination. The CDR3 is CSAPLTRGANVLTF. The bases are TGCAGTGCCCCTTTGACCCGTGGGGCCAACGTCCTGACTTTC.